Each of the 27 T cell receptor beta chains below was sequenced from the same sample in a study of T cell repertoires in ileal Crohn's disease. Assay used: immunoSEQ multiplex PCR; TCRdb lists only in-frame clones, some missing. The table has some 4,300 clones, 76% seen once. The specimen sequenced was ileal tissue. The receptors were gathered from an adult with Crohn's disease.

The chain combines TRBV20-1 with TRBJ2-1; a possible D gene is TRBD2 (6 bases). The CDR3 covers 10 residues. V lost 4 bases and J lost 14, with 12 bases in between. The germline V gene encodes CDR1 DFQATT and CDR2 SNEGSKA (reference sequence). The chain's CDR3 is CSATGTWEFF. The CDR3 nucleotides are TGCAGTGCTACCGGGACTTGGGAGTTCTTC.

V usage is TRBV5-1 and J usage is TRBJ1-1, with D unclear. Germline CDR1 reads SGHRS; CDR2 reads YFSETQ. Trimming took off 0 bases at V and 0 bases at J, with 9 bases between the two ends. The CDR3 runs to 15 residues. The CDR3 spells CASSLDTVMNTEAFF. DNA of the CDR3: TGCGCCAGCAGCTTGGATACAGTCATGAACACTGAAGCTTTCTTT.

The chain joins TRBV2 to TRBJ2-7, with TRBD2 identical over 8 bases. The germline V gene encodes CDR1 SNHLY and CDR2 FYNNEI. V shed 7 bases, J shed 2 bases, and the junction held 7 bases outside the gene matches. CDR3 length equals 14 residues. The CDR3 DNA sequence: TGTGCCAGCACTCCGACTAGCGTTCCCTACGAGCAGTACTTC. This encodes CASTPTSVPYEQYF.

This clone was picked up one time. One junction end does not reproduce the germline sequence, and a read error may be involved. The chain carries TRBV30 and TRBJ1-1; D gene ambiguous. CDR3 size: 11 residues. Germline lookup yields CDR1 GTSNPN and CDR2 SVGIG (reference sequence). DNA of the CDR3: TGTGCCTGGAGTCGGAGCACTGCAGCTTTCTTT. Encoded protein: CAWSRSTAAFF.

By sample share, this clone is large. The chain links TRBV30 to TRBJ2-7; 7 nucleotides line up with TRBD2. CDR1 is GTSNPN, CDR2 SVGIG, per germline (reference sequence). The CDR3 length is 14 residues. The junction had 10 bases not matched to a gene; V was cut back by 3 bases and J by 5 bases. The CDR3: CAWSERGIMDEQYF. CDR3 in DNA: TGTGCCTGGAGCGAGCGGGGAATAATGGACGAGCAGTACTTC.

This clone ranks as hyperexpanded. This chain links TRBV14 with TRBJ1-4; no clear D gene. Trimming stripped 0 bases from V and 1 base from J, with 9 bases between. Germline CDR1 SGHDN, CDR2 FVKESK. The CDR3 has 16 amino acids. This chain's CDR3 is CASSQEGVGTNEKLFF. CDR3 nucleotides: TGTGCCAGCAGCCAAGAAGGAGTGGGAACTAATGAAAAACTGTTTTTT.

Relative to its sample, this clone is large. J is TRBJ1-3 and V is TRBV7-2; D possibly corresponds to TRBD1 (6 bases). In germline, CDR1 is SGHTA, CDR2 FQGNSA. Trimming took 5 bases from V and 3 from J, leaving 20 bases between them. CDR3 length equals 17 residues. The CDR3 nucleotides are TGTGCCAGCAGCCTCATGCCCAGGGGTCAGGATGGAAACACCATATATTTT. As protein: CASSLMPRGQDGNTIYF.

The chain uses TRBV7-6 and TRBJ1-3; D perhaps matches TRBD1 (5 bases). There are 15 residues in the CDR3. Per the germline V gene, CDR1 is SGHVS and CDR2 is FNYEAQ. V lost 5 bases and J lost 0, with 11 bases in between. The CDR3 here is CASSPSGISGNTIYF. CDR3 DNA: TGTGCCAGCAGCCCTTCAGGGATCTCTGGAAACACCATATATTTT.

The CDR3 here is CASSSRVAARIGELFF. CDR3 coding DNA: TGTGCCAGCAGCTCCCGAGTAGCGGCCCGTATTGGGGAGCTGTTTTTT. The V and J genes are TRBV5-8 and TRBJ2-2; D may be TRBD2 (6 bases). CDR3 length: 16 amino acids. CDR1 is SGHTS, CDR2 YDEGEE, per germline. Trimming removed 3 bases from V and 8 bases from J, with 20 bases in between. Variable domain in full (rest from reference TRBV5-8 and TRBJ2-2): EAGVTQSPTHLIKTRGQQATLRCSPISGHTSVYWYQQALGLGLQFLLWYDEGEERNRGNFPPRFSGRQFPNYSSELNVNALELEDSALYLCASSSRVAARIGELFFGEGSRLTVL.

DNA of the CDR3: TGCGCCAGCGGTGACAGGGGCGAACCAGAGGCTTTCTTT. As protein: CASGDRGEPEAFF. This chain joins TRBV5-1 and TRBJ1-1; 8 nucleotides line up with TRBD1. CDR3 size: 13 residues. Germline V gene lookup returns CDR1 SGHRS and CDR2 YFSETQ. V trimming: 7 bases; J trimming: 11 bases; junction bases outside the gene matches: 13.

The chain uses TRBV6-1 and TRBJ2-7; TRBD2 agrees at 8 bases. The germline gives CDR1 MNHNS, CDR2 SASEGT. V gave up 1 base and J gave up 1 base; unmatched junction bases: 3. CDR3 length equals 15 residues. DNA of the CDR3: TGTGCCAGCAGTGAAGAATTAGCGGGGTCCTACGAGCAGTACTTC. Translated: CASSEELAGSYEQYF.

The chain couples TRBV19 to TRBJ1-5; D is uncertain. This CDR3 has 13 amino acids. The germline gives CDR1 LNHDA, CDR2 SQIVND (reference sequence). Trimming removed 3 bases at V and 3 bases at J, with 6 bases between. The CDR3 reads CASSMGNNQPQHF. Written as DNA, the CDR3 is TGTGCCAGTAGTATGGGCAACAATCAGCCCCAGCATTTT.

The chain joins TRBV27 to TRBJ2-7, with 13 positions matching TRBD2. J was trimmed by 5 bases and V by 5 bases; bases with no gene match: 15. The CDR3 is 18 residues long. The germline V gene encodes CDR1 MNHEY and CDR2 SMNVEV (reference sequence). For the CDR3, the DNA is TGTGCCAGCAGTCGCATCCCCCAGACTAGCGGGAGGAGGAACGAGCAGTACTTC. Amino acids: CASSRIPQTSGRRNEQYF.

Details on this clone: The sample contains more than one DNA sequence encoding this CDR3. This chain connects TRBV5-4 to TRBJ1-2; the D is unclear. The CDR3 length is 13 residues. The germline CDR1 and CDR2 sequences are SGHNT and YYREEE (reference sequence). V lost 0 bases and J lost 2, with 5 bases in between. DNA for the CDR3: TGTGCCAGCAGCTTGGGTCAGAACTATGGCTACACCTTC. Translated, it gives CASSLGQNYGYTF.

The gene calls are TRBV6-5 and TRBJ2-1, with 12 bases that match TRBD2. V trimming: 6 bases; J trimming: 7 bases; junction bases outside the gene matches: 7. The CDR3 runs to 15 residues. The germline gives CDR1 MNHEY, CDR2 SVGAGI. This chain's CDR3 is CASSSGLAGINEQFF. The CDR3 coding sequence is TGTGCCAGCAGCTCGGGACTAGCGGGCATTAATGAGCAGTTCTTC.

The chain's CDR3 is CALDSGRALTDTQYF. The CDR3, as DNA: TGTGCCTTAGACAGCGGGAGGGCCCTGACAGATACGCAGTATTTT. The V gene is TRBV30, the J gene TRBJ2-3, with 10 bases identical to TRBD2. With 7 bases clipped from V and 3 bases from J, the junction kept 10 bases outside the gene matches. There are 15 residues in the CDR3. The germline V gene encodes CDR1 GTSNPN and CDR2 SVGIG (reference sequence).

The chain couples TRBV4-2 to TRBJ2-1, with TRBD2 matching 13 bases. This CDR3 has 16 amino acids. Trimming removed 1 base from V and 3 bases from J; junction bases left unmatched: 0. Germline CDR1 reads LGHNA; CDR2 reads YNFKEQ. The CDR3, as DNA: TGTGCCAGCAGCCAAGGACTAGCGGGAGGCTACAATGAGCAGTTCTTC. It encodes CASSQGLAGGYNEQFF.

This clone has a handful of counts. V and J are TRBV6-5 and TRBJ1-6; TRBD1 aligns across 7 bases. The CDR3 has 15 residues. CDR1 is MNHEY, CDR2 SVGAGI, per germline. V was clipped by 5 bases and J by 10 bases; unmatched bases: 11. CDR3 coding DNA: TGTGCCAGCAGTCCCATGACAGGGTTGGAGTCACCCCTCCACTTT. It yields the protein CASSPMTGLESPLHF.

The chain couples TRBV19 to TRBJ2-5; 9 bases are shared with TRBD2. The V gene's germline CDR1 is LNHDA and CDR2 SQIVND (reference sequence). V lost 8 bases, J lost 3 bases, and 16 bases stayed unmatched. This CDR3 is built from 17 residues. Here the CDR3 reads CASRLTRGIAGEETQYF. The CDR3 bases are TGTGCCAGTCGCTTAACTAGGGGAATAGCGGGGGAAGAGACCCAGTACTTC.

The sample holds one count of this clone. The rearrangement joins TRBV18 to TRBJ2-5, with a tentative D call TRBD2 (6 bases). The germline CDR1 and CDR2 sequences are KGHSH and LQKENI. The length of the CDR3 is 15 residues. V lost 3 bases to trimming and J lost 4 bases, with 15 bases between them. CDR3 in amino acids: CASSPGSGRIETQYF. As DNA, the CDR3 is TGTGCCAGCTCACCGGGATCTGGGAGGATAGAGACCCAGTACTTC.

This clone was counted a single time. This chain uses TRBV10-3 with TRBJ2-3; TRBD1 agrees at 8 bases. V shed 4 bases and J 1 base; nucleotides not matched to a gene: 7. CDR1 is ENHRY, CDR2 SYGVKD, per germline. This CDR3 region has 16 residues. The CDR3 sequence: CAISGRDRRGTDTQYF. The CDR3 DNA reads TGTGCCATCAGTGGCAGGGACAGGAGGGGCACAGATACGCAGTATTTT.

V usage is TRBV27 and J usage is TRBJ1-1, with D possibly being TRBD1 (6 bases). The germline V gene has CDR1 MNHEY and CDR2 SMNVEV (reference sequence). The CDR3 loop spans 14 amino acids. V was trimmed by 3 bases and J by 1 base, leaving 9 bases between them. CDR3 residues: CASSLDRGNTEAFF. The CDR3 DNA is TGTGCCAGCAGTTTGGACAGAGGGAACACTGAAGCTTTCTTT.

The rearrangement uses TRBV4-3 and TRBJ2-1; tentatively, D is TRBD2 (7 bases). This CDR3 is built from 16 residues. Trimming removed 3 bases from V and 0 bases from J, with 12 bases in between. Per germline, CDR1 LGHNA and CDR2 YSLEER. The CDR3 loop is CASSQGASGSYNEQFF. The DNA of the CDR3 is TGCGCCAGCAGCCAGGGGGCTAGCGGCTCCTACAATGAGCAGTTCTTC.

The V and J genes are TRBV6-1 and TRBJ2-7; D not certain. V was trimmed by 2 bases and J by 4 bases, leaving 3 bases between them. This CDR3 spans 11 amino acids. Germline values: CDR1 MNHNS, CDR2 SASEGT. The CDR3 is CASSEPYEQYF. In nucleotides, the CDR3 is TGTGCCAGCAGTGAACCGTACGAGCAGTACTTC.

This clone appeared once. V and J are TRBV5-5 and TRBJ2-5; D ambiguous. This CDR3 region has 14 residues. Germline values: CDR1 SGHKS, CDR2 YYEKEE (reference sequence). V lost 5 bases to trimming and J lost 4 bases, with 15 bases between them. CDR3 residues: CASRPDPGSETQYF. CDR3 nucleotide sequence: TGTGCCAGCAGGCCCGACCCCGGGTCAGAGACCCAGTACTTC.

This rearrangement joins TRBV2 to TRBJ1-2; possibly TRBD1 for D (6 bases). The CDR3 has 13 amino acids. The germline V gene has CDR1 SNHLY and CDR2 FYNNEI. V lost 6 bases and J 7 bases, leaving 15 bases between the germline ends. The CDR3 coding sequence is TGTGCCAGCAGGGGGGCAGGGCTGAGTGGCTACACCTTC. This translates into CASRGAGLSGYTF.

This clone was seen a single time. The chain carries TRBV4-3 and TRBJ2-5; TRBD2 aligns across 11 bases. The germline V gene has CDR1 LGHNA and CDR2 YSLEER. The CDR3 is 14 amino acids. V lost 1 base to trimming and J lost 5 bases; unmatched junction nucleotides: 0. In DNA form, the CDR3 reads TGCGCCAGCAGCCAAGGGACTAGCGGGGAGACCCAGTACTTC. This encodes CASSQGTSGETQYF.